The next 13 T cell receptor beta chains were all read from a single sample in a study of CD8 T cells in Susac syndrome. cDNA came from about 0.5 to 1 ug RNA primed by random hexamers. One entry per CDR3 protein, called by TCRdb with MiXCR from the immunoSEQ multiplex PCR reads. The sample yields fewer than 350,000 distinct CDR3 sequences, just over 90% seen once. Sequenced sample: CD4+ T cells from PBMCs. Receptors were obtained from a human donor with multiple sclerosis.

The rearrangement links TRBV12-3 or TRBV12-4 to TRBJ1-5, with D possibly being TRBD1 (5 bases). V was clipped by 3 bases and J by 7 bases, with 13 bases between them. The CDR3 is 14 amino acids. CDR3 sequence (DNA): TGTGCCAGCAGTTTGGGGGGAGGAAAACAGCCCCAGCATTTT. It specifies CASSLGGGKQPQHF.

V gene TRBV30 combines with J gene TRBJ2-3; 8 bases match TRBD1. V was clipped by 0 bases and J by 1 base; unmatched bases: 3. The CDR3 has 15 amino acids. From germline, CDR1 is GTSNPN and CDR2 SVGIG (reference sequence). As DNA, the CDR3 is TGTGCCTGGAGTGTTGACAGGGGCGGCACAGATACGCAGTATTTT. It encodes CAWSVDRGGTDTQYF.

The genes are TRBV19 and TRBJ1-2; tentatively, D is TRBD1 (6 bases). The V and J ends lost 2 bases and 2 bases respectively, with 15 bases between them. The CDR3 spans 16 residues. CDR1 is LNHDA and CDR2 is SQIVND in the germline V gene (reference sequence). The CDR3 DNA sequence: TGTGCCAGTAGTATAAGTCGGGGGGGCGCGAACTATGGCTACACCTTC. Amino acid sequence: CASSISRGGANYGYTF. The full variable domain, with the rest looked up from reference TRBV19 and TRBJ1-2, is DGGITQSPKYLFRKEGQNVTLSCEQNLNHDAMYWYRQDPGQGLRLIYYSQIVNDFQKGDIAEGYSVSREKKESFPLTVTSAQKNPTAFYLCASSISRGGANYGYTFGSGTRLTVV.

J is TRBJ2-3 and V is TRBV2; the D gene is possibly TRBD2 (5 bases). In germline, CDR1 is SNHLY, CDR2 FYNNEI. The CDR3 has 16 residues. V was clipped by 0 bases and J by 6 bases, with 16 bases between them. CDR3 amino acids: CASSEARSTSVDTQYF. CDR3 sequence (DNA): TGTGCCAGCAGTGAAGCCAGGTCCACTAGTGTGGATACGCAGTATTTT. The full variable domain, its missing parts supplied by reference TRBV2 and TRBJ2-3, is EPEVTQTPSHQVTQMGQEVILRCVPISNHLYFYWYRQILGQKVEFLVSFYNNEISEKSEIFDDQFSVERPDGSNFTLKIRSTKLEDSAMYFCASSEARSTSVDTQYFGPGTRLTVL.

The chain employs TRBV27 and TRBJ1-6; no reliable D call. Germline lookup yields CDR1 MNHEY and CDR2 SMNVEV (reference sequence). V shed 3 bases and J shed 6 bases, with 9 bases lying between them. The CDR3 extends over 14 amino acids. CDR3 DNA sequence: TGTGCCAGCAGTTTTCAAGTGGTTAATTCACCCCTCCACTTT. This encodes CASSFQVVNSPLHF.

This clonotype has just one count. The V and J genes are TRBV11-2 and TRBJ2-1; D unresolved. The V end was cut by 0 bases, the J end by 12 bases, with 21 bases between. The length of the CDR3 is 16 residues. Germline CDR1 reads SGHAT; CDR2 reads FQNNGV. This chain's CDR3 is CASSLDRLGGPHGQFF. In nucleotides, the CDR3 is TGTGCCAGCAGCTTAGATCGATTGGGCGGTCCTCATGGGCAGTTCTTC.

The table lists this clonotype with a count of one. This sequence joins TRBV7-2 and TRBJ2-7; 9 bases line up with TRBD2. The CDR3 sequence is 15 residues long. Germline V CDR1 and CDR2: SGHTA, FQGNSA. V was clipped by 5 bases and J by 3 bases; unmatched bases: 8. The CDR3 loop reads CASSPGTSSLYEQYF. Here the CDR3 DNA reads TGTGCCAGCAGCCCCGGGACTAGCAGTCTCTACGAGCAGTACTTC. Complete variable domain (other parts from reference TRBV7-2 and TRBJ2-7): GAGVSQSPSNKVTEKGKDVELRCDPISGHTALYWYRQSLGQGLEFLIYFQGNSAPDKSGLPSDRFSAERTGGSVSTLTIQRTQQEDSAVYLCASSPGTSSLYEQYFGPGTRLTVT.

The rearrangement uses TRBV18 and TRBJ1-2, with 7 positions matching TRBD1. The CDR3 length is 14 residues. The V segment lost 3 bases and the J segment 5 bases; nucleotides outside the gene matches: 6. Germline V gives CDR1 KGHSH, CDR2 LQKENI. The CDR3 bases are TGTGCCAGCTCACCGCAGGGGGAGCTTTATGGCTACACCTTC. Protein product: CASSPQGELYGYTF.

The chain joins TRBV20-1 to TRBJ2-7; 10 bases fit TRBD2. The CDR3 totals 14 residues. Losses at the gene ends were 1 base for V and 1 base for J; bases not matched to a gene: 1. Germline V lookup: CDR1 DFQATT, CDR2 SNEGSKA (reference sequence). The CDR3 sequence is CSARALAGSYEQYF. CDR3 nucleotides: TGCAGTGCTAGAGCACTAGCGGGGTCCTACGAGCAGTACTTC.

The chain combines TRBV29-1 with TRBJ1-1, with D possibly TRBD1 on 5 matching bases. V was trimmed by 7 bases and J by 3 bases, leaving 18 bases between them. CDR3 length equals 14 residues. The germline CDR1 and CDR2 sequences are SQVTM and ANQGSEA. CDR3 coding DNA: TGCAGCGCCGCATTTACAGGTACGGACACTGAAGCTTTCTTT. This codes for CSAAFTGTDTEAFF.

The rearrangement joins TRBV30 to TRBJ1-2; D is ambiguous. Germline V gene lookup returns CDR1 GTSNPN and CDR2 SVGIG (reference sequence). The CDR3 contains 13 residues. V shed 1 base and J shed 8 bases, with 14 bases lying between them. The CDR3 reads CAWSGASSRGYTF. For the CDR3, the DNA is TGTGCCTGGAGTGGGGCCAGCTCGCGGGGCTACACCTTC.

CDR3 sequence (DNA): TGTGCCAGCATCCTAGCGCAGGGCAGGGGCAATCAGCCCCAGCATTTT. Protein sequence: CASILAQGRGNQPQHF. The chain is built from TRBV6-6 and TRBJ1-5; possibly TRBD1 for D (5 bases). The germline V and J ends were trimmed by 7 bases and 2 bases, with 18 bases remaining between them. This CDR3 contains 16 residues. The germline gives CDR1 MNHNY, CDR2 SVGAGI (reference sequence).

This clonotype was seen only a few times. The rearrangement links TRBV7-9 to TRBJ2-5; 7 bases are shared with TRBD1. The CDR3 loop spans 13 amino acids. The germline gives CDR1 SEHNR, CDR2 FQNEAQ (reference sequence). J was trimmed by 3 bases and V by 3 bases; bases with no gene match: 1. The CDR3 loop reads CASSFTGEETQYF. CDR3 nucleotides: TGTGCCAGCAGCTTCACAGGGGAAGAGACCCAGTACTTC.